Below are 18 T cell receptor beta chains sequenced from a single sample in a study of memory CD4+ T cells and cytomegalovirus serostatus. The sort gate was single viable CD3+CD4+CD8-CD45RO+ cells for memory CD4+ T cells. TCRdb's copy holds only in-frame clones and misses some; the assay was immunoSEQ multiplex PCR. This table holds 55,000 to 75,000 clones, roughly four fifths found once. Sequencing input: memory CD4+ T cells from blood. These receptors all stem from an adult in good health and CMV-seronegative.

CDR3 loop: CASTRGSGDEQYF. In DNA form, the CDR3 reads TGCGCCAGCACCCGAGGGTCTGGGGACGAGCAGTACTTC. The chain uses TRBV5-1 and TRBJ2-7; D may be TRBD2 (5 bases). V gave up 6 bases and J gave up 5 bases, with 15 bases separating them. The CDR3 is 13 amino acids. CDR1 is SGHRS, CDR2 YFSETQ, per germline.

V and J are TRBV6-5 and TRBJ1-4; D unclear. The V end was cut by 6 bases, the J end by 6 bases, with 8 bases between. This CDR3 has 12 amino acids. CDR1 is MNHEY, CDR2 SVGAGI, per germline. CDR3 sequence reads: CASRARDEKLFF. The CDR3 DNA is TGTGCCAGCAGGGCCCGGGATGAAAAACTGTTTTTT.

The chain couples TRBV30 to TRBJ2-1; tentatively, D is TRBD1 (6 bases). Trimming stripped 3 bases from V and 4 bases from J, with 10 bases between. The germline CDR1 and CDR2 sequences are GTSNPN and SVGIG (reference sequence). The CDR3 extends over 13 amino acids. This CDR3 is CAWSEQGYNEQFF. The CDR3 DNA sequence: TGTGCCTGGAGCGAACAGGGATACAATGAGCAGTTCTTC.

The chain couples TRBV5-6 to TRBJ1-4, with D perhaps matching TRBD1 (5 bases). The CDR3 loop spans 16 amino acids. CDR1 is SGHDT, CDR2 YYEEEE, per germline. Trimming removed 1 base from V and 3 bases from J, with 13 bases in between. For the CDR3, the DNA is TGTGCCAGCAGCTTGAGGGCAGGGACGGCTAATGAAAAACTGTTTTTT. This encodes CASSLRAGTANEKLFF.

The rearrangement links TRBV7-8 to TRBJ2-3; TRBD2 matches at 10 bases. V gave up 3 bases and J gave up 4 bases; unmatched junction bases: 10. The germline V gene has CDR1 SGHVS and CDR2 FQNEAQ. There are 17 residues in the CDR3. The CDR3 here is CASSLGTSVHMADTQYF. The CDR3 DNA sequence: TGTGCCAGCAGCTTGGGGACTAGCGTCCATATGGCAGATACGCAGTATTTT.

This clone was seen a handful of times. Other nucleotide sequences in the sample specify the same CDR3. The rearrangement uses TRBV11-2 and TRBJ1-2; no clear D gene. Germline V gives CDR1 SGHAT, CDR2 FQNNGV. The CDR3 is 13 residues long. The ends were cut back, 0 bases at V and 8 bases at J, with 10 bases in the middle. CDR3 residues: CASSLDRTRGYTF. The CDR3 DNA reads TGTGCCAGCAGCTTAGACCGCACAAGAGGCTACACCTTC.

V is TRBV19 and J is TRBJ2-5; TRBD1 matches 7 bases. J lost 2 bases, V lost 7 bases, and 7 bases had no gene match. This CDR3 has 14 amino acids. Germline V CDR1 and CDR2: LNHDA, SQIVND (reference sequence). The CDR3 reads CASKRTGVQETQYF. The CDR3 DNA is TGTGCCAGTAAGCGGACAGGCGTTCAAGAGACCCAGTACTTC.

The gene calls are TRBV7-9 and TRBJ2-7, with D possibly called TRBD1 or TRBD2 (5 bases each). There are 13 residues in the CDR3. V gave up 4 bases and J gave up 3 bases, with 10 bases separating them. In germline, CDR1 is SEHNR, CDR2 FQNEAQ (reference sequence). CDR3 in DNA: TGTGCCAGCAGCTCGGGACGGATCTACGAGCAGTACTTC. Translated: CASSSGRIYEQYF.

The CDR3 region has the DNA TGTGCCAGTAGTAAGACTCCGAACACCGGGGAGCTGTTTTTT. Translating it yields CASSKTPNTGELFF. The chain carries TRBV19 and TRBJ2-2; D gene unclear. V shed 4 bases and J shed 0 bases, with 6 bases lying between them. The germline V gene has CDR1 LNHDA and CDR2 SQIVND (reference sequence). The CDR3 is made up of 14 amino acids.

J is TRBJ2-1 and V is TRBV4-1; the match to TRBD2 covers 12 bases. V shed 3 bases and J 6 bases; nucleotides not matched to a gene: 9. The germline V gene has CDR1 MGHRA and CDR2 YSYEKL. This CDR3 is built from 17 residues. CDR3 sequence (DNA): TGCGCCAGCAGCCACGGACTAGCGGGGACACGGGTCAATGAGCAGTTCTTC. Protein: CASSHGLAGTRVNEQFF.

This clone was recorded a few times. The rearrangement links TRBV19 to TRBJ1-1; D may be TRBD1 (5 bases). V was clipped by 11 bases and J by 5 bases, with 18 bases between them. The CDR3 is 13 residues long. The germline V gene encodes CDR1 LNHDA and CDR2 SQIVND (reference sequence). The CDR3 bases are TGTGCCTCCTTTGGGGCGGAAGGTACTGAAGCTTTCTTT. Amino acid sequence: CASFGAEGTEAFF.

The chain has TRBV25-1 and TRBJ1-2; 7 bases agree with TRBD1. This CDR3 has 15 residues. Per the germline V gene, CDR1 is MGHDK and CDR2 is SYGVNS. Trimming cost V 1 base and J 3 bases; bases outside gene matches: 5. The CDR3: CASSESPGQYYGYTF. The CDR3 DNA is TGTGCCAGCAGTGAATCCCCGGGACAGTACTATGGCTACACCTTC.

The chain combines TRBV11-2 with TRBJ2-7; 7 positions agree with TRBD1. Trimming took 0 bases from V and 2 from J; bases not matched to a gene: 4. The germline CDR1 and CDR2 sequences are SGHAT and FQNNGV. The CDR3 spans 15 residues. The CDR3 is CASSLELGQAYEQYF. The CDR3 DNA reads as TGTGCCAGCAGCTTAGAATTAGGACAGGCCTACGAGCAGTACTTC.

The CDR3 nucleotides are TGTGCCTGCCAGAAAGGGAGTCTCTATAATGAAAAACTGTTTTTT. Its protein is CACQKGSLYNEKLFF. The chain combines TRBV30 with TRBJ1-4; D is undetermined. The CDR3 is made up of 15 amino acids. Germline V gene data show CDR1 as GTSNPN and CDR2 as SVGIG (reference sequence). The V gene lost 6 bases and the J gene lost 4 bases, with 18 bases spanning the gap.

For the CDR3, the DNA is TGTGCCATTAGAGCGGGGGGGTACAATGAGCAGTTCTTC. Protein product: CAIRAGGYNEQFF. This sequence joins TRBV10-3 and TRBJ2-1; 10 bases are a match to TRBD2. The CDR3 is 13 amino acids. From germline, CDR1 is ENHRY and CDR2 SYGVKD. V lost 9 bases to trimming and J lost 4 bases; unmatched junction nucleotides: 3.

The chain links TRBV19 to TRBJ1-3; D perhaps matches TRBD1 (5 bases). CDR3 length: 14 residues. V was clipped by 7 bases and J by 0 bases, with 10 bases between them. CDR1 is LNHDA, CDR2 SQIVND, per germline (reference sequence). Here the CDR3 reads CASTRQSSGNTIYF. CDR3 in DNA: TGTGCCAGTACCCGACAGTCCTCTGGAAACACCATATATTTT.

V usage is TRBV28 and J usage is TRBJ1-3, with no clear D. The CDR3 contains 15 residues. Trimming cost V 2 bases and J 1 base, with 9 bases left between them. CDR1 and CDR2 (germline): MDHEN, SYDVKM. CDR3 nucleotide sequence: TGTGCCAGCAGTTTACCCCCCGGGTCTGGAAACACCATATATTTT. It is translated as CASSLPPGSGNTIYF.

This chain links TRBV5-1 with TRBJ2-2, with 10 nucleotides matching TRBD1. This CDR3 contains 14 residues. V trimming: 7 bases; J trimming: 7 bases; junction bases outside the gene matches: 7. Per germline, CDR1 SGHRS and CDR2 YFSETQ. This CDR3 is CASDPGQGNGELFF. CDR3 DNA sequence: TGCGCCAGCGATCCGGGACAGGGGAACGGGGAGCTGTTTTTT.